These T cell receptor beta chains were read from a single sample in a study of T-cell reconstitution after alpha-beta-depleted transplantation in children. TCRdb passed the PCR reads through MiXCR, listing each CDR3 protein once. Here the sample spans 600,000 or so distinct CDR3 sequences, 20% to 25% being singletons. The sequencing used PBMCs, mostly from graft donor cells, collected 360 days after TCRalphabeta/CD19-depleted stem cell transplant. These receptors came from a boy in the first two years of life who had a stem cell transplant for acute myeloid leukemia, so the T cells may come from the graft donor. Both conserved end residues are part of each CDR3. D genes are given only for firm matches. Part of the rows lack a size; the others show once, few, many or a class for expanded clones.

TRBD2,TRBV12-3/TRBV12-4,TRBJ2-7,NA,TGTGCCAGCAGTCGCTCGCCTAGCGGCCACGAGCAGTACTTC,CASSRSPSGHEQYF
NA,TRBV20-1,TRBJ2-5,many,TGCAGTGCCTTGAGGGGAATCCAAGAGACCCAGTACTTC,CSALRGIQETQYF
TRBD1,TRBV15,TRBJ2-1,few,TGTGCCACCAGCAGCTCCGGGACAGGCGACAATGAGCAGTTCTTC,CATSSSGTGDNEQFF
NA,TRBV12-5,TRBJ2-7,many,TGTGCTAGTGGTTTGATGGGGGAACAGTACTTC,CASGLMGEQYF
TRBD1,TRBV28,TRBJ1-1,NA,TGTGCCAGCAGTTGGGGACAGGCGGTTGAAGCTTTCTTT,CASSWGQAVEAFF
NA,TRBV5-1,TRBJ2-1,few,TGCGCCAGCAGCCAGCGTGCAGGGTGGTACAATGAGCAGTTCTTC,CASSQRAGWYNEQFF
NA,TRBV7-9,TRBJ1-3,many,TGTGCCAGCAGCCGCGACGGGGTTGGAAACACCATATATTTT,CASSRDGVGNTIYF
NA,TRBV7-2,TRBJ2-1,NA,TGTGCCAGCAGCCCCACTAGGGGGACTTCCGAGAAGCAGTTCTTC,CASSPTRGTSEKQFF
NA,TRBV12-3/TRBV12-4,TRBJ2-4,few,TGTGCCAGCAGAAGGAGCCTAGCCAAAAACATTCAGTACTTC,CASRRSLAKNIQYF
TRBD2,TRBV12-3/TRBV12-4,TRBJ2-2,NA,TGTGCCAGCAGGTCGGGACTAGCGGGGGAGAACACCGGGGAGCTGTTTTTT,CASRSGLAGENTGELFF
NA,TRBV27,TRBJ2-3,many,TGTGCCAGCAGTTTGAGCCAAACAGATACGCAGTATTTT,CASSLSQTDTQYF
TRBD1,TRBV6-1,TRBJ1-5,NA,TGTGCCAGCAGCTGGGACAGGGCTGGCCAGCCCCAGCATTTT,CASSWDRAGQPQHF
TRBD1,TRBV5-1,TRBJ2-7,NA,TGCGCCAGCAGCCAGGGGGACCGCACCTCCTACGAGCAGTACTTC,CASSQGDRTSYEQYF
TRBD1,TRBV4-3,TRBJ1-1,many,TGCGCCAGCAGCCAAGTATTAGCTTCAGGGGGCGGTGGGAACACTGAAGCTTTCTTT,CASSQVLASGGGGNTEAFF
NA,TRBV12-3/TRBV12-4,TRBJ1-4,NA,TGTGCCAGCAGTTTACGCTCTGGGGGGGTAAAACTGTTTTTT,CASSLRSGGVKLFF
TRBD2,TRBV6-7,TRBJ2-3,NA,TGTGCCTGCTGTCGACTAGCGGGGGGCCGGTCCCCATTCACAGATACGCAGTATTTT,CACCRLAGGRSPFTDTQYF
NA,TRBV7-2,TRBJ2-1,NA,TGTGCCAGCAGCTTAATTTGGTATGAGCAGTTCTTC,CASSLIWYEQFF
TRBD1,TRBV7-2,TRBJ2-7,many,TGTGCCAGCAGCCGACGACAGGGACCCTCCTACGAGCAGTACTTC,CASSRRQGPSYEQYF
TRBD2,TRBV4-3,TRBJ2-1,NA,TGCGCCAGCAGCCAAGATGCGGGGGGGCAATACAATGAGCAGTTCTTC,CASSQDAGGQYNEQFF
NA,TRBV29-1,TRBJ2-1,many,TGCAGCGTTGGGACAGCGTCCCAAGGTGAGCAGTTCTTC,CSVGTASQGEQFF
NA,TRBV9,TRBJ2-2,few,TGTGCCAGCAGCTATTTTCGTGGTACCGGGGAGCTGTTTTTT,CASSYFRGTGELFF
NA,TRBV7-9,TRBJ1-2,NA,TGTGCCAGCAGCACAGGGAAAGGCTACACCTTC,CASSTGKGYTF
TRBD2,TRBV29-1,TRBJ2-3,many,TGCAGCGTGCATCTTCTAGCGGGGGGGCCGTTGGATACGCAGTATTTT,CSVHLLAGGPLDTQYF
NA,TRBV4-2,TRBJ2-7,NA,TGTGCCAGCAGCCAAGAGTCGGAGCGTACCTCCTACGAGCAGTACTTC,CASSQESERTSYEQYF
NA,TRBV29-1,TRBJ2-5,many,TGCAGCACTCAAGGGGGGCGCGGGGAGACCCAGTACTTC,CSTQGGRGETQYF
NA,TRBV10-3,TRBJ1-1,few,TGTGCCATCAGCGAGTCCATCATGAACACTGAAGCTTTCTTT,CAISESIMNTEAFF
NA,TRBV10-3,TRBJ2-5,NA,TGTGCCATCAGTGAGTCGGAAGAAGAGACCCAGTACTTC,CAISESEEETQYF
NA,TRBV5-1,TRBJ2-5,NA,TGCGCCAGCAGCTTGACAGCTATTCAAGAGACCCAGTACTTC,CASSLTAIQETQYF
NA,TRBV29-1,TRBJ1-1,NA,TGCAGCGTTGAGGAGTCGAACACTGAAGCTTTCTTT,CSVEESNTEAFF
NA,TRBV29-1,TRBJ2-2,few,TGCAGCGTTACACAACAGGGGGGGACCGGGGAGCTGTTTTTT,CSVTQQGGTGELFF
NA,TRBV20-1,TRBJ2-3,few,TGCAGTCCGCTCCATAGCCGGGCAGACACAGATACGCAGTATTTT,CSPLHSRADTDTQYF
TRBD1,TRBV20-1,TRBJ2-4,few,TGCAGTGCTTCCTTGAGTCTCCCATACACAGGGGGGCACATTCAGTACTTC,CSASLSLPYTGGHIQYF
NA,TRBV3-1,TRBJ2-7,few,TGTGCCAGCAGCCAAGCTTTCCGAGGCACTCCCTACGAGCAGTACTTC,CASSQAFRGTPYEQYF
NA,TRBV6-2/TRBV6-3,TRBJ2-3,NA,TGTGCCAGCAGTTATTATCAGGGATCCACAGATACGCAGTATTTT,CASSYYQGSTDTQYF
NA,TRBV4-3,TRBJ2-4,NA,TGCGCCAGCAGCCAAGATAAGGGGGGATTAGTAGCCAAAAACATTCAGTACTTC,CASSQDKGGLVAKNIQYF
NA,TRBV11-2,TRBJ2-5,few,TGTGCCAGCAGCCACCGGGACTTCAAAGAGACCCAGTACTTC,CASSHRDFKETQYF
NA,TRBV7-2,TRBJ2-1,many,TGTGCCAGCAGCTTTGGCGAGCAGTTCTTC,CASSFGEQFF
TRBD2,TRBV6-2/TRBV6-3,TRBJ2-5,NA,TGTGCCAGCAGTTCGGGAGGGACTGACCGAAGGCAAGAGACCCAGTACTTC,CASSSGGTDRRQETQYF
TRBD1,TRBV28,TRBJ1-6,many,TGTGCCAGCAGGACACCGGGACAGGTTAATTCACCCCTCCACTTT,CASRTPGQVNSPLHF
TRBD1,TRBV30,TRBJ2-2,many,TGTGCCTGGAGTGAGGGGGCGTCAGGGGAGCTGTTTTTT,CAWSEGASGELFF
NA,TRBV20-1,TRBJ1-1,NA,TGCAGTGCTCAGCCTGGGGGCGCGTTCACTGAAGCTTTCTTT,CSAQPGGAFTEAFF
TRBD1,TRBV29-1,TRBJ1-4,NA,TGCAGCGTTTTCTGGGACAGGGGAGGCGAAAAACTGTTTTTT,CSVFWDRGGEKLFF
NA,TRBV10-3,TRBJ1-1,many,TGTGCCATCAGTACATCCCGGGACACCACTGAAGCTTTCTTT,CAISTSRDTTEAFF
NA,TRBV12-3/TRBV12-4,TRBJ2-5,many,TGTGCCAGCAGTACCTCCGGGGGAAGGGAGACCCAGTACTTC,CASSTSGGRETQYF
TRBD2,TRBV20-1,TRBJ2-7,NA,TGCAGTGCTAGCTCCCCAGCGGGGTCCCTCGAGCAGTACTTC,CSASSPAGSLEQYF
NA,TRBV7-2,TRBJ2-3,NA,TGTGCCAGCAGCTTAGCCCGCATGGATACGCAGTATTTT,CASSLARMDTQYF
NA,TRBV19,TRBJ1-6,many,TGTGCCAGTAAGGGGCAGGCCCTGAATTCACCCCTCCACTTT,CASKGQALNSPLHF
TRBD1,TRBV12-3/TRBV12-4,TRBJ1-1,NA,TGTGCCAGCAGAAGGACAGGGCAGGTCACTGAAGCTTTCTTT,CASRRTGQVTEAFF
TRBD2,TRBV24-1,TRBJ2-1,NA,TGTGCCACCAGTGATCGTCGACTAGCGGCCAACAATGAGCAGTTCTTC,CATSDRRLAANNEQFF
NA,TRBV28,TRBJ2-2,few,TGTGCCAGCACTCCCGTGGGGACCACGAACACCGGGGAGCTGTTTTTT,CASTPVGTTNTGELFF
TRBD2,TRBV30,TRBJ2-1,many,TGTGCCTGGAGTCGACTAGCGGGGGGTATGGATGAGCAGTTCTTC,CAWSRLAGGMDEQFF
TRBD2,TRBV10-2,TRBJ2-2,many,TGCGCCAGCAGACCCGGGACTAGCGGGGCTATGAACACCGGGGAGCTGTTTTTT,CASRPGTSGAMNTGELFF
TRBD1,TRBV18,TRBJ2-5,NA,TGTGCCAGCTCACCTCGACAGGGCCAAGAGACCCAGTACTTC,CASSPRQGQETQYF
NA,TRBV29-1,TRBJ2-5,NA,TGCAGCGTTGATCGGCAGGGCAGGGAGACCCAGTACTTC,CSVDRQGRETQYF
NA,TRBV3-1,TRBJ2-2,NA,TGTGCCAGCAGTCAGCGCAGGGGCACCGGGGAGCTGTTTTTT,CASSQRRGTGELFF
NA,TRBV5-6,TRBJ2-7,many,TGTGCCAGCAGGGGACTGGACTCCTACGAGCAGTACTTC,CASRGLDSYEQYF
NA,TRBV20-1,TRBJ2-2,many,TGCAGTGCACAGGGACATCTGAACACCGGGGAGCTGTTTTTT,CSAQGHLNTGELFF
TRBD1,TRBV9,TRBJ2-1,many,TGTGCCAGCAGCGCACTGACAGGGTCGTATTACAATGAGCAGTTCTTC,CASSALTGSYYNEQFF
NA,TRBV25-1,TRBJ2-7,NA,TGTGCCAGCAGTGACCCCGGACATGACGAGCAGTACTTC,CASSDPGHDEQYF
NA,TRBV20-1,TRBJ2-5,few,TGCAGTGCCCGCGGGGCTGCGGGCCAAGAGACCCAGTACTTC,CSARGAAGQETQYF